The clone carrying this T cell receptor beta chain was counted ten times or more. The sample originates from a study of breast tumors, draining lymph nodes, adjacent tissues. Each CDR3 protein is one row after TCRdb ran MiXCR on the multiplex PCR reads. The sample lists over 35,000 distinct CDR3 sequences, 30% to 45% occurring once. Germline CDR1 reads LNHDA; CDR2 reads SQIVND (reference sequence). The CDR3 has 14 amino acids. Trimming took 3 bases from V and 3 from J, leaving 10 bases between them. This TCR derives from a female donor with breast cancer. Some clones in this sample may be carry-over from other donors' samples. The specimen sequenced was breast tumor tissue. The chain recombines TRBV19 with TRBJ2-3; possibly TRBD1 for D (5 bases). CDR3: CASSIDRQTDTQYF. The CDR3 DNA sequence: TGTGCCAGTAGTATTGACAGACAAACAGATACGCAGTATTTT.